The rows below give T cell receptor beta chains drawn from one sample of a study of shared clonotypes between healthy human individuals. Sequencing used immunoSEQ multiplex PCR; TCRdb keeps in-frame clones, though not all of them. The data hold fewer than 2.5 million clones, with 90% to 95% observed a single time. The sample comprised naive CD4+ T cells from PBMCs. The receptors originated from a man between 18 and 29 years old in good health. Some clones in this sample may be carry-over from other donors' samples. CDR3s leave out the opening cysteine and the closing phenylalanine or tryptophan.

TRBJ2-1 | TRBV27 | ASSLRDIHMGDNEQF
TRBJ1-2 | TRBV6-1 | ASRKGQGWDGYT
TRBJ2-2 | TRBV9 | ASSERQAENTGELF
TRBJ1-5 | TRBV4-1 | ASSQEGQRHQPQH
TRBJ1-1 | TRBV18 | ASSPPGSRYTEAF
TRBJ2-1 | TRBV5-1 | ASSSGTSGYNEQF
TRBJ1-4 | TRBV18 | ASSPQELNEKLF
TRBJ2-5 | TRBV9 | ASSASPPGPKRTQY
TRBJ2-2 | TRBV7-3 | ASSLAYSGELF
TRBJ2-1 | TRBV4-3 | ASSQRTGLAGEQF
TRBJ1-2 | TRBV7-9 | ASSPGGGEIYGYT
TRBJ2-7 | TRBV7-2 | ASSGGLALRLSEQY
TRBJ1-5 | TRBV2 | AGSGNSNQPQH
TRBJ1-2 | TRBV29-1 | SVLGTDSNYGYT
TRBJ1-2 | TRBV6-5 | ATSERGRGGYT
TRBJ1-5 | TRBV28 | ASSLDRGSNQPQH
TRBJ2-3 | TRBV7-9 | ASSLALSAGAGDTQY
TRBJ1-1 | TRBV2 | ASRQTNTEAF
TRBJ1-1 | TRBV20-1 | SANTEAF
TRBJ1-3 | TRBV10-1 | ARNSFWKSGQGARGGNTIY
TRBJ1-6 | TRBV2 | ASRRDRGDSPLH
TRBJ1-5 | TRBV10-3 | AISESGRANQPQH
TRBJ1-5 | TRBV5-1 | ASSLVPGVSQPQH
TRBJ2-7 | TRBV6-5 | ASSSRTSPEQY
TRBJ1-1 | TRBV18 | ASSPRARGDTEAF
TRBJ1-2 | TRBV5-1 | ASSLTGNRGYT
TRBJ1-4 | TRBV5-4 | ASSLGGTTNEKLF
TRBJ2-5 | TRBV6-5 | ASSPVRRPDATQY
TRBJ2-7 | TRBV2 | ASSLGGQGSYEQY
TRBJ2-1 | TRBV18 | ASSPPSLAGGGIEQF
TRBJ1-2 | TRBV28 | ASSLNTLNYGYT
TRBJ1-1 | TRBV6-5 | ASSYSSGTTRAF
TRBJ2-7 | TRBV28 | ASSLGFPGEQY
TRBJ2-1 | TRBV5-4 | ASSQVGWRRGDYNEQF
TRBJ1-1 | TRBV11-1 | ASSWPDTGLGF
TRBJ2-2 | TRBV19 | ASSIYGNPGELF
TRBJ2-5 | TRBV7-2 | ASSLGGQGTETQY
TRBJ1-2 | TRBV28 | ASSQSQGARGYT
TRBJ1-3 | TRBV9 | ASSPGRPNSGNTIY
TRBJ2-1 | TRBV4-1 | ASSRTSSYNEQF
TRBJ2-5 | TRBV4-1 | ASSQVGLGRLAGRGQETQY
TRBJ2-3 | TRBV28 | ASSKPSSTDTQY